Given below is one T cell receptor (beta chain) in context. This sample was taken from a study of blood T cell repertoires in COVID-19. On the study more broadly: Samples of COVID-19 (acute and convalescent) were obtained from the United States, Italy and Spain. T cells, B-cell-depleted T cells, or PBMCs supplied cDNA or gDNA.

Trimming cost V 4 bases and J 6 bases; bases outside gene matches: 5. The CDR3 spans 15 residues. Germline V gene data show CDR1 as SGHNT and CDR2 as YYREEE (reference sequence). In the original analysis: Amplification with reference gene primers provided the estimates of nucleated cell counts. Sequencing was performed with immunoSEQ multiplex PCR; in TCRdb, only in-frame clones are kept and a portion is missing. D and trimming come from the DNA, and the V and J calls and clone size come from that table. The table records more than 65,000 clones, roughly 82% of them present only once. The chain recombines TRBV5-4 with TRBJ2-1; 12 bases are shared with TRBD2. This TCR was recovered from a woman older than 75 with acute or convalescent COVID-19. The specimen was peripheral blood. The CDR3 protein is CASSQTSGSFNEQFF. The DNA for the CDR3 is TGTGCCAGCAGCCAGACTAGCGGGAGCTTCAATGAGCAGTTCTTC.